This TCR beta chain was captured by sequencing in a study of T cell repertoires in breast cancer. Study-wide background: Of the roughly 21 tumors, the majority were ER+/PR+.

V lost 8 bases to trimming and J lost 1 base, with 8 bases between them. The V gene's germline CDR1 is MDHEN and CDR2 SYDVKM. The CDR3 has 13 residues. An expanded emulsion RT-PCR with primers for all TCR V genes paired CD8+ T cell chains. Blocking oligonucleotides added to a second nested PCR suppressed unpaired genes. TCRdb fed the emulsion pairing reads into MiXCR, producing one record per CDR3 protein. The data show approximately 37,000 distinct CDR3 sequences, under 60% seen once. This clonotype originated in a pool of human donors with breast cancer or a healthy control (not recorded which). The sequenced sample was CD8+ T cells. V and J are TRBV28 and TRBJ2-2, with a possible D match to TRBD1 (5 bases). The CDR3 loop is CASLGQNTGELFF. In DNA, the CDR3 is TGTGCCAGCTTAGGACAGAACACCGGGGAGCTGTTTTTT.